The present TCR beta chain was sequenced within a study of T cells in Graves' hyperthyroidism and ophthalmopathy. Germline CDR1 and CDR2: MGHRA and YSYEKL. The V gene end was trimmed by 6 bases and the J gene end by 3 bases; junction bases not matched to a gene: 4. This CDR3 has 15 residues. TCR beta CDR3 sequences were amplified from RNA transcripts. RT-PCR in the first round (using the HTBI primer set) targeted the TCR CDR3. Each CDR3 protein gets one entry after TCRdb re-called the multiplex PCR reads with MiXCR. The sample has about 560,000 distinct CDR3 sequences; about 15% are singletons. This clonotype was detected only a few times. Its antigen is currently unknown. Study-level points and caveats: Most expanded thyroid clonotypes above 0.001 recurred in blood.

Input material: blood. The source of this sequence is a woman in her 40s with Graves' hyperthyroidism. The chain uses TRBV4-1 and TRBJ2-2, with 10 nucleotides matching TRBD1. The CDR3 here is CASRKGQGDTGELFF. The CDR3 bases are TGCGCCAGCAGAAAAGGACAGGGGGACACCGGGGAGCTGTTTTTT.